The 27 T cell receptor beta chains presented below share a single source sample, sequenced in a study of response to subunit inactivated influenza vaccine. TCRdb used MiXCR to reprocess the RT-PCR reads, holding one entry per CDR3 protein. The sample contains over 750,000 distinct CDR3 sequences, about 20% of which appear only once. The specimen was PBMCs from blood, collected more than 4 days after vaccination. The receptors derive from a man aged 50 to 60 who received an inactivated influenza vaccine.

This clonotype was counted between two and nine times. The V and J genes are TRBV4-1 and TRBJ2-3; a weak D match, TRBD1 (6 bases). Germline V CDR1 and CDR2: MGHRA, YSYEKL. The CDR3 totals 15 residues. Trimming cost V 2 bases and J 0 bases, with 9 bases left between them. The CDR3 loop reads CASSQFGQSTDTQYF. CDR3 nucleotides: TGCGCCAGCAGCCAATTTGGACAGAGCACAGATACGCAGTATTTT.

This clonotype was seen a few times. The chain uses TRBV20-1 and TRBJ2-5; 7 positions match TRBD2. The V gene's germline CDR1 is DFQATT and CDR2 SNEGSKA (reference sequence). V gave up 6 bases and J gave up 5 bases; unmatched junction bases: 15. The CDR3 has 15 residues. Here the CDR3 DNA reads TGCAGTGCCCCTGAAGCGGGAAGCCGGGGGGAGACCCAGTACTTC. This codes for CSAPEAGSRGETQYF.

This clonotype was detected only a few times. This chain uses TRBV7-9 with TRBJ1-5; D is perhaps TRBD1 (5 bases). CDR1 is SEHNR and CDR2 is FQNEAQ in the germline V gene (reference sequence). The V and J ends lost 6 bases and 2 bases respectively, with 11 bases between them. This CDR3 has 14 residues. CDR3 nucleotides: TGTGCCAGCAGTTGGGGCACGGGCAATCAGCCCCAGCATTTT. Protein product: CASSWGTGNQPQHF.

The J gene is TRBJ2-2, the V gene TRBV7-9; D is unresolved. CDR3 length: 15 residues. V lost 4 bases and J 7 bases, leaving 16 bases between the germline ends. CDR1 SEHNR and CDR2 FQNEAQ come from the germline V gene (reference sequence). CDR3 DNA sequence: TGTGCCAGCAGCTATCTCTTGGACGCGCACGGGGAGCTGTTTTTT. Protein product: CASSYLLDAHGELFF.

The chain has TRBV7-8 and TRBJ1-1; 7 bases map to TRBD1. The ends lost 5 bases at V and 4 bases at J; junction bases unmatched: 10. There are 15 residues in the CDR3. The germline V gene has CDR1 SGHVS and CDR2 FQNEAQ. The CDR3 DNA sequence: TGTGCCAGCAGCCGACAGACTACAGGGGCCACTGAAGCTTTCTTT. Protein product: CASSRQTTGATEAFF.

This clonotype appeared a few times. The chain employs TRBV20-1 and TRBJ2-7; 11 nucleotides agree with TRBD2. Germline CDR1 DFQATT, CDR2 SNEGSKA (reference sequence). Trimming removed 1 base from V and 2 bases from J; junction bases left unmatched: 1. This CDR3 has 14 residues. CDR3 sequence reads: CSARASGRTYEQYF. The CDR3 bases are TGCAGTGCTAGAGCTAGCGGGAGGACCTACGAGCAGTACTTC.

The chain couples TRBV5-6 to TRBJ2-6, with D possibly matching TRBD1 (6 bases). The CDR3 runs to 17 residues. In germline, CDR1 is SGHDT, CDR2 YYEEEE. V lost 4 bases to trimming and J lost 4 bases, with 18 bases between them. The CDR3 spells CASSSYLQGSGANVLTF. In nucleotides, the CDR3 is TGTGCCAGCAGCAGCTATTTACAGGGCTCGGGGGCCAACGTCCTGACTTTC.

This rearrangement joins TRBV11-2 to TRBJ2-4; TRBD2 matches 14 bases. Trimming at V came to 0 bases and at J to 7 bases, leaving 5 bases not matched to a gene. This CDR3 is 17 amino acids long. Germline assignment: CDR1 SGHAT and CDR2 FQNNGV. This CDR3 reads CASSLEGLAGAINIQYF. As DNA, the CDR3 is TGTGCCAGCAGCTTAGAGGGACTAGCGGGAGCAATTAACATTCAGTACTTC.

The chain uses TRBV4-2 and TRBJ2-1; D is tentatively TRBD1 or TRBD2 (7 bases each). Germline CDR1 LGHNA, CDR2 YNFKEQ. The CDR3 spans 15 residues. Trimming stripped 3 bases from V and 10 bases from J, with 19 bases between. As DNA, the CDR3 is TGTGCCAGCAGCCACCCAGGGGGGGACGCTGAAGAGCAGTTCTTC. Its translation: CASSHPGGDAEEQFF.

This chain uses TRBV12-2 with TRBJ2-1; the DNA was not compared with TRBD2, the D call given in the table. TRBV12-2 is given as a pseudogene. This CDR3 comprises 16 residues. The CDR3 nucleotides are TGTGCAAGTCGCGCTACGACTAGCGGCTCCTACAATGAGCAGTTCTTC. It encodes CASRATTSGSYNEQFF.

The chain employs TRBV23-1 and TRBJ2-1; TRBD1 is a possible D gene (5 bases). TRBV23-1 has ORF status, its function being uncertain. The CDR3 consists of 16 residues. Trimming cost V 3 bases and J 3 bases, with 15 bases left between them. CDR3 in DNA: TGCGCCAGCAGTCACCCCGACAGCACTCTCTACAATGAGCAGTTCTTC. Its translation: CASSHPDSTLYNEQFF.

This clonotype was observed a few times. The chain carries TRBV11-2 and TRBJ1-2; a possible D gene is TRBD1 (6 bases). From germline, CDR1 is SGHAT and CDR2 FQNNGV. The CDR3 consists of 15 residues. Trimming pared 5 bases from V and 4 bases from J, leaving 17 bases between. CDR3 loop: CASSDQPGAAYGYTF. The DNA for the CDR3 is TGTGCCAGCAGCGACCAACCAGGGGCTGCCTATGGCTACACCTTC.

This clonotype occurred a few times. V gene TRBV7-2 combines with J gene TRBJ2-7; D is unresolved. This CDR3 comprises 13 residues. Trimming took off 5 bases at V and 4 bases at J, with 12 bases between the two ends. Per germline, CDR1 SGHTA and CDR2 FQGNSA. The CDR3 sequence: CASSPSVVYEQYF. The CDR3 bases are TGTGCCAGCAGCCCTTCGGTAGTTTACGAGCAGTACTTC.

The chain recombines TRBV20-1 with TRBJ2-3; D possibly corresponds to TRBD2 (5 bases). V was trimmed by 0 bases and J by 6 bases, leaving 10 bases between them. Germline-derived CDR1 and CDR2 are DFQATT and SNEGSKA (reference sequence). This CDR3 has 13 residues. CDR3 nucleotides: TGCAGTGCTAGAGATACCCTAGCTGATACGCAGTATTTT. Its translation: CSARDTLADTQYF.

A few counts support this clonotype. This rearrangement joins TRBV14 to TRBJ2-1, with D perhaps being TRBD1 or TRBD2 (5 bases each). This CDR3 has 13 residues. Trimming pared 4 bases from V and 10 bases from J, leaving 14 bases between. Germline V gives CDR1 SGHDN, CDR2 FVKESK. The CDR3 sequence: CASSRWTGLEQFF. CDR3 coding DNA: TGTGCCAGCAGCCGATGGACGGGGCTCGAGCAGTTCTTC.

V is TRBV4-1 and J is TRBJ2-2, with D possibly being TRBD1 (5 bases). The V gene's germline CDR1 is MGHRA and CDR2 YSYEKL. The CDR3 consists of 17 residues. V was clipped by 2 bases and J by 5 bases, with 18 bases between them. This CDR3 reads CASSQIRQGGETGELFF. DNA for the CDR3: TGCGCCAGCAGCCAAATACGCCAGGGTGGCGAAACCGGGGAGCTGTTTTTT.

This clonotype was counted only a few times. The V call is TRBV6-5, the J call TRBJ2-7; 7 nucleotides match TRBD1. Looked up from germline, CDR1 is MNHEY and CDR2 is SVGAGI. The CDR3 is made up of 13 amino acids. V lost 4 bases and J lost 5; bases outside the gene matches: 5. CDR3 sequence (DNA): TGTGCCAGCAGTTCCCAGGGGGTCCACGAGCAGTACTTC. Protein: CASSSQGVHEQYF.

The J gene is TRBJ1-5, the V gene TRBV7-2; the D is unclear. The germline V and J ends were trimmed by 5 bases and 9 bases, with 20 bases remaining between them. The CDR3 consists of 15 residues. Germline CDR1 reads SGHTA; CDR2 reads FQGNSA. The CDR3 sequence: CASSLKAGLVGPQHF. The CDR3 DNA sequence: TGTGCCAGCAGCCTGAAAGCGGGCCTAGTAGGGCCCCAGCATTTT. The entire variable domain, with the rest obtained from reference TRBV7-2 and TRBJ1-5, is as follows: GAGVSQSPSNKVTEKGKDVELRCDPISGHTALYWYRQSLGQGLEFLIYFQGNSAPDKSGLPSDRFSAERTGGSVSTLTIQRTQQEDSAVYLCASSLKAGLVGPQHFGDGTRLSIL.

A few counts support this clonotype. The chain carries TRBV5-1 and TRBJ1-5; D is ambiguous. Germline V gene sequence: CDR1 SGHRS, CDR2 YFSETQ. V was pared by 4 bases and J by 4 bases, with 9 bases between. The length of the CDR3 is 13 residues. The CDR3 is CASSEGKNQPQHF. CDR3 bases: TGCGCCAGCAGCGAAGGGAAGAATCAGCCCCAGCATTTT.

This clonotype has a handful of counts. V gene TRBV7-9 combines with J gene TRBJ2-5; perhaps TRBD1 as D (6 bases). The ends were cut back, 1 base at V and 3 bases at J, with 12 bases in the middle. Germline-derived CDR1 and CDR2 are SEHNR and FQNEAQ (reference sequence). The CDR3 runs to 15 residues. CDR3 loop: CASSLVGGTKETQYF. CDR3 sequence (DNA): TGTGCCAGCAGCTTAGTAGGGGGAACCAAAGAGACCCAGTACTTC.

The chain uses TRBV7-9 and TRBJ1-6; maybe TRBD1 (5 bases). The V and J ends lost 6 bases and 7 bases respectively, with 13 bases between them. The CDR3 covers 14 residues. CDR1 SEHNR and CDR2 FQNEAQ come from the germline V gene (reference sequence). The CDR3 reads CASRSGSLNSPLHF. The CDR3 coding sequence is TGTGCCAGCAGGTCAGGGTCCCTCAATTCACCCCTCCACTTT. Variable domain in full (rest from reference TRBV7-9 and TRBJ1-6): DTGVSQNPRHKITKRGQNVTFRCDPISEHNRLYWYRQTLGQGPEFLTYFQNEAQLEKSRLLSDRFSAERPKGSFSTLEIQRTEQGDSAMYLCASRSGSLNSPLHFGNGTRLTVT.

This clonotype was counted at least ten times. The rearrangement links TRBV24-1 to TRBJ2-2; 15 bases map to TRBD2. V gave up 2 bases and J gave up 7 bases; unmatched junction bases: 4. There are 17 residues in the CDR3. Germline CDR1 KGHDR, CDR2 SFDVKD. CDR3 in DNA: TGTGCCACCAGTGATTCCGGACTAGCGGGAGGGAACGGGGAGCTGTTTTTT. Translating gives CATSDSGLAGGNGELFF.

This clonotype was seen many times. The chain uses TRBV29-1 and TRBJ2-3; D gene ambiguous. The germline V and J ends were trimmed by 0 bases and 2 bases, with 3 bases remaining between them. The germline CDR1 and CDR2 sequences are SQVTM and ANQGSEA. CDR3 length: 12 amino acids. The CDR3: CSVEEVTDTQYF. The CDR3 bases are TGCAGCGTTGAAGAGGTCACAGATACGCAGTATTTT.

This clonotype was recorded a few times. The CDR3 spells CASSQGTGPSDTQYF. In DNA form, the CDR3 reads TGCGCCAGCAGCCAAGGTACAGGGCCTTCAGATACGCAGTATTTT. The chain carries TRBV4-1 and TRBJ2-3; D perhaps matches TRBD1 (6 bases). This CDR3 contains 15 residues. Germline V CDR1 and CDR2: MGHRA, YSYEKL. V dropped 1 base and J dropped 4 bases, with 12 bases sitting between them.

The rearrangement links TRBV18 to TRBJ2-2; TRBD2 is a possible D gene (6 bases). The CDR3 is 17 residues long. The V end was cut by 2 bases, the J end by 0 bases, with 13 bases between. Germline-derived CDR1 and CDR2 are KGHSH and LQKENI. CDR3 residues: CASSPGTGGPNTGELFF. CDR3 coding DNA: TGTGCCAGCTCACCAGGGACCGGGGGTCCGAACACCGGGGAGCTGTTTTTT.

This clonotype has a handful of counts. J is TRBJ2-5 and V is TRBV20-1, with 12 bases that match TRBD2. The V segment lost 6 bases and the J segment 8 bases; nucleotides outside the gene matches: 10. Looked up from germline, CDR1 is DFQATT and CDR2 is SNEGSKA (reference sequence). This CDR3 has 14 amino acids. The CDR3 is CSAYRLAGEGTQYF. The CDR3 DNA sequence: TGCAGTGCCTATAGACTAGCGGGAGAGGGCACCCAGTACTTC.

The chain links TRBV25-1 to TRBJ2-7; the D gene could be TRBD1 or TRBD2 (5 bases each). The CDR3 has 18 amino acids. V lost 3 bases and J lost 2, with 23 bases in between. CDR1 and CDR2 from the germline V gene are MGHDK and SYGVNS. Written as DNA, the CDR3 is TGTGCCAGCAGTGATTCAGGTGGTCCGGGGACGCGCCCCTACGAGCAGTACTTC. Translating it yields CASSDSGGPGTRPYEQYF.